This T cell receptor (beta chain) was identified in a study of chemoradiotherapy in HPV16-positive cancers. Study results and caveats: Non-HPV-specific T cells did not expand in tumors during treatment, whereas candidate HPV-specific clones and E7-related motifs did. Better recurrence-free survival went with HPV-responsive T-cell expansion in HPV16-positive patients.

On this clone itself: What it binds is unknown.

The CDR3 contains 15 residues. With 0 bases clipped from V and 14 bases from J, the junction kept 11 bases outside the gene matches. Germline CDR1 LNHDA, CDR2 SQIVND (reference sequence). The method was immunoSEQ multiplex PCR; TCRdb's version includes in-frame clones alone and lacks a portion of them. The sample lists approximately 13,000 clones; approximately 75% were seen once. The chain is built from TRBV19 and TRBJ2-1; TRBD2 matches at 9 bases. Sample collection was performed from a patient who underwent chemoradiotherapy. The receptor's source is a human donor with HPV-associated anogenital cancer. The CDR3 coding sequence is TGTGCCAGTAGTATAGATCGAAGACCAAGCGGGAGGAAGTTCTTC. This translates into CASSIDRRPSGRKFF.